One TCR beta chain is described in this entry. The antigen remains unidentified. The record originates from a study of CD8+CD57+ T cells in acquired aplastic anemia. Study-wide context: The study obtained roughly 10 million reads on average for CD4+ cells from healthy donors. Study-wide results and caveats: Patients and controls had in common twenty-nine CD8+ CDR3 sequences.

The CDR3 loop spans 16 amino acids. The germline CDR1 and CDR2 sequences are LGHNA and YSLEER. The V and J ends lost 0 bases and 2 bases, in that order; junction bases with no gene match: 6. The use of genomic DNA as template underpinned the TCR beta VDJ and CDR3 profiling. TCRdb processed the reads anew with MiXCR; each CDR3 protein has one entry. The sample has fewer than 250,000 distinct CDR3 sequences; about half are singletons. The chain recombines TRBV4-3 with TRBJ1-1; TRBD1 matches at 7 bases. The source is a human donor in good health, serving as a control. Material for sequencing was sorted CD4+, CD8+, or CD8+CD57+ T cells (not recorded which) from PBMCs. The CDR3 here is CASSQEGQTTNTEAFF. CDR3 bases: TGCGCCAGCAGCCAAGAGGGACAGACAACCAACACTGAAGCTTTCTTT.